This T cell receptor (beta chain) was captured in a study of cytomegalovirus exposure and HLA in healthy donors. Comment on this clone: Its antigen remains unidentified.

General observations from the study: Sequencing likely generated an artifact that appeared as a cluster of highly shared sequence variants.

The PCR had 60 Vbeta and 13 Jbeta primers. In the original workflow: Later work found 65 million to 85 million unique TCR beta chains, with about 10 million shared. This table comes from immunoSEQ multiplex PCR, and its TCRdb copy is limited to in-frame clones, with some not included. That table gives V, J and clone size, and the DNA gave D and trimming. Here the sample spans 53,000 or so clones, about 81% being singletons. Trimming shortened V by 5 bases and J by 0 bases, and 10 bases separated the two germline ends. This CDR3 region has 14 residues. Germline V lookup: CDR1 SEHNR, CDR2 FQNEAQ (reference sequence).

V and J are TRBV7-9 and TRBJ1-1; no reliable D call. The TCR sequence derives from a man aged 25 to 40 in good health and CMV-seropositive. Sequencing was carried out using PBMCs. The CDR3: CASSQRGMNTEAFF. CDR3 DNA: TGTGCCAGCAGCCAGCGGGGTATGAACACTGAAGCTTTCTTT.